This T cell receptor beta chain was documented in a study of response to subunit inactivated influenza vaccine. Study-wide points: Each seasonal influenza vaccination recruits few new T cells, the authors suggested.

This CDR3 is 12 amino acids long. V lost 1 base, J lost 8 bases, and 9 bases lay in between. Germline V gene sequence: CDR1 GTSNPN, CDR2 SVGIG (reference sequence). Using its own MiXCR run on the RT-PCR reads, TCRdb lists one record per CDR3 protein. The table has roughly 630,000 distinct CDR3 sequences, 14% seen once; the top ten hold roughly 7.2%. Only a few counts were recorded for this clonotype. Antigen specificity is unknown. This material consisted of PBMCs from blood, taken 14 to 15 days before vaccination. This receptor was identified in a man between 50 and 59 years old who received an inactivated influenza vaccine. V is TRBV30 and J is TRBJ2-1; D unresolved. The CDR3 here is CAWSGNWHEQFF. DNA of the CDR3: TGTGCCTGGAGTGGTAATTGGCATGAGCAGTTCTTC.